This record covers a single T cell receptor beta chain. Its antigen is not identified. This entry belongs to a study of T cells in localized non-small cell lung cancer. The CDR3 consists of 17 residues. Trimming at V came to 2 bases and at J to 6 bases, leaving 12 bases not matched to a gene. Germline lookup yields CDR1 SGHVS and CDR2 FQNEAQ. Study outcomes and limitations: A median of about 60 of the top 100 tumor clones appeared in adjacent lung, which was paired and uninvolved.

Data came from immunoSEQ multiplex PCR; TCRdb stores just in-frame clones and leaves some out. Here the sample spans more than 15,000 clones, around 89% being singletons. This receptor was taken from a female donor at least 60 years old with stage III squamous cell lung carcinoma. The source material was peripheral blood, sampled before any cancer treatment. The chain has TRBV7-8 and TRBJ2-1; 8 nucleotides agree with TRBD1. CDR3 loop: CASSLRVGTGKINEQFF. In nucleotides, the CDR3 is TGTGCCAGCAGCTTACGGGTCGGGACAGGAAAGATCAATGAGCAGTTCTTC.